Each of the 25 T cell receptor beta chains below was sequenced from the same sample in a study of blood T cell repertoires in COVID-19. Data came from immunoSEQ multiplex PCR; TCRdb stores just in-frame clones and leaves some out. The sample shows around 250,000 clones, around four fifths of them seen only once. The sequenced sample was peripheral blood. Every receptor here comes from a woman older than 75 with acute or convalescent COVID-19.

This clone was recorded once. This chain links TRBV2 with TRBJ2-5; a weak D match, TRBD1 (5 bases). The V and J ends lost 6 bases and 3 bases respectively, with 8 bases between them. Germline V CDR1 and CDR2: SNHLY, FYNNEI. The CDR3 consists of 12 residues. The CDR3 sequence: CASSRVEETQYF. The CDR3 nucleotides are TGTGCCAGCAGCAGGGTTGAAGAGACCCAGTACTTC.

A single count supports this clone. The rearrangement links TRBV10-1 to TRBJ1-5, with 9 bases fitting TRBD1. The V gene end was trimmed by 0 bases and the J gene end by 6 bases; junction bases not matched to a gene: 3. This CDR3 has 15 residues. Germline-derived CDR1 and CDR2 are WNHNN and SYGVQD (reference sequence). CDR3 in DNA: TGCGCCAGCAGTGAGTCAACAGGGGGCGGTCAGCCCCAGCATTTT. Translated: CASSESTGGGQPQHF.

The table lists this clone with a few counts. The rearrangement uses TRBV3-1 (or the pseudogene TRBV3-2) and TRBJ1-2; D is possibly TRBD1 (6 bases). CDR1 and CDR2 from the germline V gene are LGHDT and YNNKEL (reference sequence). V was trimmed by 0 bases and J by 7 bases, leaving 15 bases between them. This CDR3 comprises 15 residues. CDR3: CASSQDTGKGFGYTF. The CDR3 DNA follows: TGTGCCAGCAGCCAAGACACAGGGAAGGGGTTTGGCTACACCTTC.

This clone came up once. The rearrangement joins TRBV29-1 to TRBJ2-3; a possible D gene is TRBD2 (5 bases). Germline loops: CDR1 SQVTM, CDR2 ANQGSEA. The CDR3 is 13 residues long. Trimming took off 7 bases at V and 3 bases at J, with 14 bases between the two ends. This CDR3 reads CSAPSPGTDTQYF. The CDR3 DNA sequence: TGCAGCGCACCAAGTCCGGGAACAGATACGCAGTATTTT.

In regard to this clone: Its ends do not fully match the called genes, so a read error is possible. V usage is TRBV19 and J usage is TRBJ2-1; 7 bases agree with TRBD1. Germline CDR1 is LNHDA and CDR2 is SQIVND (reference sequence). The CDR3 spans 11 residues. Written as DNA, the CDR3 is TGTGCCAGTAGTAGGGACAGTTTGACCGTCTTC. This translates into CASSRDSLTVF.

CDR3 residues: CAWSGRTYEQYF. CDR3 DNA sequence: TGTGCCTGGAGCGGCAGGACCTACGAGCAGTACTTC. The rearrangement links TRBV30 to TRBJ2-7; D remains ambiguous. The germline V and J ends were trimmed by 3 bases and 2 bases, with 8 bases remaining between them. Germline V gene data show CDR1 as GTSNPN and CDR2 as SVGIG (reference sequence). This CDR3 is 12 amino acids long.

The V gene is TRBV5-1, the J gene TRBJ1-3, with D tentatively TRBD1 (5 bases). CDR3 length equals 15 residues. The V and J ends lost 0 bases and 2 bases respectively, with 9 bases between them. CDR1 SGHRS and CDR2 YFSETQ come from the germline V gene. CDR3 sequence: CASSLVSGAGNTIYF. CDR3 nucleotides: TGCGCCAGCAGCTTGGTGTCGGGGGCTGGAAACACCATATATTTT.

V usage is TRBV3-1 (or the pseudogene TRBV3-2) and J usage is TRBJ1-3; D unclear. CDR1 and CDR2 (germline): LGHDT, YNNKEL (reference sequence). The ends were cut back, 4 bases at V and 4 bases at J, with 11 bases in the middle. There are 14 residues in the CDR3. CDR3 sequence: CASSPRSGGNTIYF. The CDR3 DNA sequence: TGTGCCAGCAGCCCTCGTTCGGGGGGAAACACCATATATTTT.

This chain joins TRBV20-1 and TRBJ2-1; 7 bases align to TRBD2. Germline V gene data show CDR1 as DFQATT and CDR2 as SNEGSKA (reference sequence). The CDR3 has 14 residues. J lost 5 bases, V lost 3 bases, and 7 bases had no gene match. CDR3 sequence (DNA): TGCAGTGCTAGTCGGCCTAGCGGAAACAATGAGCAGTTCTTC. It encodes CSASRPSGNNEQFF.

This chain uses TRBV20-1 with TRBJ1-5, with 8 nucleotides matching TRBD1. The CDR3 consists of 16 residues. CDR1 DFQATT and CDR2 SNEGSKA come from the germline V gene (reference sequence). Trimming at V came to 3 bases and at J to 0 bases, leaving 7 bases not matched to a gene. The CDR3 DNA reads TGCAGTGCTAGTCCAGGGGGCAGAAATAGCAATCAGCCCCAGCATTTT. Encoded protein: CSASPGGRNSNQPQHF.

This chain joins TRBV24-1 and TRBJ1-2; D ambiguous. CDR1 and CDR2 (germline): KGHDR, SFDVKD. The CDR3 loop spans 14 amino acids. Trimming stripped 3 bases from V and 2 bases from J, with 9 bases between. The CDR3: CATSDPTRNYGYTF. CDR3 nucleotides: TGTGCCACCAGTGATCCCACTCGAAACTATGGCTACACCTTC.

The V call is TRBV5-1, the J call TRBJ1-6; TRBD1 matches at 8 bases. The CDR3 has 16 residues. With 3 bases clipped from V and 6 bases from J, the junction kept 8 bases outside the gene matches. Germline V lookup: CDR1 SGHRS, CDR2 YFSETQ. CDR3 sequence (DNA): TGCGCCAGCAGCTACGGAAGTACAGGGGGTAATTCACCCCTCCACTTT. Residues: CASSYGSTGGNSPLHF.

This clone was observed a single time. V usage is TRBV11-2 and J usage is TRBJ1-2; the D gene is possibly TRBD1 (6 bases). The CDR3 extends over 14 amino acids. V gave up 7 bases and J gave up 0 bases, with 12 bases separating them. CDR1 is SGHAT, CDR2 FQNNGV, per germline. The CDR3 DNA follows: TGTGCCAGCAACTCCGACAGGACTAACTATGGCTACACCTTC. The encoded protein is CASNSDRTNYGYTF. Using reference TRBV11-2 and TRBJ1-2 for the parts outside the CDR3, the full variable domain is EAGVAQSPRYKIIEKRQSVAFWCNPISGHATLYWYQQILGQGPKLLIQFQNNGVVDDSQLPKDRFSAERLKGVDSTLKIQPAKLEDSAVYLCASNSDRTNYGYTFGSGTRLTVV.

The chain is built from TRBV28 and TRBJ2-1; 8 bases match TRBD1. Trimming at V came to 7 bases and at J to 3 bases, leaving 11 bases not matched to a gene. CDR3 length equals 16 residues. Germline V gene lookup returns CDR1 MDHEN and CDR2 SYDVKM. CDR3 loop: CASKTGGGQVYNEQFF. CDR3 coding DNA: TGTGCCAGCAAAACCGGAGGGGGACAGGTCTACAATGAGCAGTTCTTC.

The chain recombines TRBV3-1 (or the pseudogene TRBV3-2) with TRBJ2-7; D is undetermined. V was pared by 4 bases and J by 1 base, with 5 bases between. This CDR3 is 12 amino acids long. Per the germline V gene, CDR1 is LGHDT and CDR2 is YNNKEL (reference sequence). The CDR3 loop is CASSRVSYEQYF. The CDR3 nucleotides are TGTGCCAGCAGCCGAGTTTCCTACGAGCAGTACTTC.

The gene calls are TRBV6-2 or TRBV6-3 and TRBJ2-6; D perhaps matches TRBD2 (6 bases). Trimming left V 7 bases short and J 0 bases short, with 10 bases between. CDR1 is MNHEY and CDR2 is SVGEGT in the germline V gene. The CDR3 is 15 amino acids. CDR3 sequence (DNA): TGTGCCAGCACCCCCGGGAGCTCTGGGGCCAACGTCCTGACTTTC. Residues: CASTPGSSGANVLTF.

This rearrangement joins TRBV4-3 to TRBJ2-1; no clear D. The V end lost 1 base, the J end lost 9 bases, and 10 bases lay between the germline ends. In germline, CDR1 is LGHNA, CDR2 YSLEER. The CDR3 is 13 residues long. Written as DNA, the CDR3 is TGCGCCAGCAGCCAAGTAATAGCTCTTGAGCAGTTCTTC. Its protein is CASSQVIALEQFF.

The CDR3 DNA sequence: TGTGCCAGCAGCTTAGTAGTGATTCTTAATTCACCCCTCCACTTT. It yields the protein CASSLVVILNSPLHF. The J gene is TRBJ1-6, the V gene TRBV7-2, with D hard to call. The ends were cut back, 1 base at V and 6 bases at J, with 10 bases in the middle. The CDR3 covers 15 residues. Per germline, CDR1 SGHTA and CDR2 FQGNSA.

The J gene is TRBJ1-2, the V gene TRBV9, with 10 bases lining up with TRBD1. The CDR3 runs to 15 residues. The V gene's germline CDR1 is SGDLS and CDR2 YYNGEE. V dropped 3 bases and J dropped 4; count of bases not matched to a gene: 6. This CDR3 reads CASSETGGALYGYTF. The CDR3, as DNA: TGTGCCAGCAGCGAGACAGGGGGCGCCCTCTATGGCTACACCTTC.

The chain is built from TRBV18 and TRBJ1-4; TRBD1 matches at 11 bases. The CDR3 is 19 amino acids. The V gene end was trimmed by 1 base and the J gene end by 4 bases; junction bases not matched to a gene: 11. CDR1 is KGHSH and CDR2 is LQKENI in the germline V gene. In DNA form, the CDR3 reads TGTGCCAGCTCACCACGGCTGAGGACAGGGGGCGTCGGTAATGAAAAACTGTTTTTT. It codes for CASSPRLRTGGVGNEKLFF.

This chain connects TRBV7-2 to TRBJ2-1; a weak D match, TRBD2 (5 bases). Trimming removed 1 base at V and 9 bases at J, with 10 bases between. The CDR3 is made up of 13 amino acids. Germline V gene data show CDR1 as SGHTA and CDR2 as FQGNSA. CDR3 bases: TGTGCCAGCAGCTTAGGACTACCAGGTGAGCAGTTCTTC. This codes for CASSLGLPGEQFF. Filled out from reference TRBV7-2 and TRBJ2-1, the complete variable domain reads GAGVSQSPSNKVTEKGKDVELRCDPISGHTALYWYRQSLGQGLEFLIYFQGNSAPDKSGLPSDRFSAERTGGSVSTLTIQRTQQEDSAVYLCASSLGLPGEQFFGPGTRLTVL.

The rearrangement links TRBV5-1 to TRBJ2-1; 12 bases agree with TRBD2. The CDR3 extends over 13 amino acids. CDR1 is SGHRS and CDR2 is YFSETQ in the germline V gene. The ends lost 4 bases at V and 7 bases at J; junction bases unmatched: 0. The CDR3 nucleotides are TGCGCCAGCAGCGGGACTAGCGGGAATGAGCAGTTCTTC. As protein: CASSGTSGNEQFF.

The V call is TRBV2, the J call TRBJ2-5; TRBD2 matches at 13 bases. V dropped 7 bases and J dropped 2; count of bases not matched to a gene: 4. The CDR3 is 15 residues long. Germline V gene lookup returns CDR1 SNHLY and CDR2 FYNNEI. The CDR3 reads CASKLAGGTQETQYF. In DNA form, the CDR3 reads TGTGCCAGCAAACTAGCGGGGGGGACGCAAGAGACCCAGTACTTC. Drawing the rest from reference TRBV2 and TRBJ2-5, the complete variable domain is EPEVTQTPSHQVTQMGQEVILRCVPISNHLYFYWYRQILGQKVEFLVSFYNNEISEKSEIFDDQFSVERPDGSNFTLKIRSTKLEDSAMYFCASKLAGGTQETQYFGPGTRLLVL.

V usage is TRBV18 and J usage is TRBJ2-2, with D tentatively TRBD2 (6 bases). V was pared by 2 bases and J by 7 bases, with 17 bases between. The germline CDR1 and CDR2 sequences are KGHSH and LQKENI. This CDR3 contains 16 residues. The DNA of the CDR3 is TGTGCCAGCTCACCAGAGCAGGGTTTCGGGAGCGGGGAGCTGTTTTTT. It encodes CASSPEQGFGSGELFF.

The chain carries TRBV6-5 and TRBJ2-5; 10 nucleotides agree with TRBD1. Germline V gene data show CDR1 as MNHEY and CDR2 as SVGAGI. The J segment lost 5 bases and the V segment lost 6 bases, leaving 6 bases of the junction unmatched. This CDR3 is built from 14 residues. The CDR3 nucleotides read TGTGCCAGCAGGCAGACAGGGGGCGTGGAGACCCAGTACTTC. Translation gives CASRQTGGVETQYF.